The following is a T cell receptor beta chain sequence with its context. The CDR3 is 16 amino acids. J gave up 1 base and V 3 bases, and 4 bases lay outside the gene matches. CDR1 and CDR2 (germline): KGHSH, LQKENI. This table comes from immunoSEQ multiplex PCR, and its TCRdb copy is limited to in-frame clones, with some not included. In the table there are 50,000 to 60,000 clones, around 96% of which are singletons. These data are taken from a study of technical replicates of blood from a handful of donors. The material sequenced was PBMCs. The source of this sequence is a human donor in good health. Some clones in this sample may be carry-over from other donors' samples. The V call is TRBV18, the J call TRBJ2-2, with TRBD2 matching 8 bases. The CDR3: CASSPALAGNTGELFF. In DNA, the CDR3 is TGTGCCAGCTCACCGGCGCTAGCGGGGAACACCGGGGAGCTGTTTTTT.